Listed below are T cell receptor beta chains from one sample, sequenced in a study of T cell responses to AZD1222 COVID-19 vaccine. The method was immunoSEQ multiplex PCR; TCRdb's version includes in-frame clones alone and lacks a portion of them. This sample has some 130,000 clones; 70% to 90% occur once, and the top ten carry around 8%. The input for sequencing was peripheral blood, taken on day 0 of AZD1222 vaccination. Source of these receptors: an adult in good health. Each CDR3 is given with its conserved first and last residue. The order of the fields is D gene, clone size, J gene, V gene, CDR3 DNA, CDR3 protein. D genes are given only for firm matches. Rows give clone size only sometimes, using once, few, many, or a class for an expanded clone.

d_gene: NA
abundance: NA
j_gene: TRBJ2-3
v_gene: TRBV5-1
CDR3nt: TGCGCCAGCACCTTAGGCGGCACAGATACGCAGTATTTT
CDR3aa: CASTLGGTDTQYF

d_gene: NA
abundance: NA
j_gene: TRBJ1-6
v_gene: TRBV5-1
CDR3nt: TGCGCCAGCAGCCCGGGGTTTATGGATTCACCCCTCCACTTT
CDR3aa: CASSPGFMDSPLHF

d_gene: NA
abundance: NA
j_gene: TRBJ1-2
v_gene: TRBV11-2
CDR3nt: TGTGCCAGCAGCTCAGACCCCTATGGCTACACCTTC
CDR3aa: CASSSDPYGYTF

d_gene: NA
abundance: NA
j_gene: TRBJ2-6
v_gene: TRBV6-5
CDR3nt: TGTGCCAGCAGTTCGACCTCTGGGGCCAACGTCCTGACTTTC
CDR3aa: CASSSTSGANVLTF

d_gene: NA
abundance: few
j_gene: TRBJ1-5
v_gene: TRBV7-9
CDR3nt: TGTGCCAGCAGCGTGGGAGTCAATAGCAATCAGCCCCAGCATTTT
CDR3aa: CASSVGVNSNQPQHF

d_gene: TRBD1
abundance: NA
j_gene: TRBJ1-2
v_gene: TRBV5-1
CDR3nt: TGCGCCAGCAGCTTAGGGGGCGACGGCTACACCTTC
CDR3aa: CASSLGGDGYTF

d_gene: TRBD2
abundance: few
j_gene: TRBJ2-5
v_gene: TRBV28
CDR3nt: TGTGCCAGCACCCCGGGGAGTAGCGGGGGGGCCGGGGAGACCCAGTACTTC
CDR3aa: CASTPGSSGGAGETQYF

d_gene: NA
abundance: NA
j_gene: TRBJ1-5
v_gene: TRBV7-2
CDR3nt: TGTGCCAGCAGCTTTGCGGGTGCCAATCAGCCCCAGCATTTT
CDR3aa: CASSFAGANQPQHF

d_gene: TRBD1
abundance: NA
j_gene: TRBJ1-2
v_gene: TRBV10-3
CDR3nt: TGTGCCATCAGTGAGGGGACAGCCGACTATGGCTACACCTTC
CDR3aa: CAISEGTADYGYTF

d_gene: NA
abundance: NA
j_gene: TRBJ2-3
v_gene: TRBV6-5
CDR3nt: TGTGCCGGCACCCACACAGGTAACACAGATACGCAGTATTTT
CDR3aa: CAGTHTGNTDTQYF

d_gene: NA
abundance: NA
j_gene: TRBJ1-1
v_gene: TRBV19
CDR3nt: TGTGCCAGTAGTACCCCCGGGCCGCCACAGGGAGCTTTCTTT
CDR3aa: CASSTPGPPQGAFF

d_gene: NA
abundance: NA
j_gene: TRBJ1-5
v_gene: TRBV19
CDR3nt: TGTGCCAGTAGTACCTACAGCAATAGCAATCAGCCCCAGCATTTT
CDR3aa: CASSTYSNSNQPQHF

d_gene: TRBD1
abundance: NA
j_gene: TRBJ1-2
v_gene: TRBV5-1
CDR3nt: TGCGCCAGCAGCTTGGTTTCAGGGGGTTCCTATGGCTACACCTTC
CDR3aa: CASSLVSGGSYGYTF

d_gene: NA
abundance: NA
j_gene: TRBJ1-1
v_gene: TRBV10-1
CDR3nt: TGCGCCAGCAGGGACAGCCTGAACACTGAAGCTTTCTTT
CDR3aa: CASRDSLNTEAFF

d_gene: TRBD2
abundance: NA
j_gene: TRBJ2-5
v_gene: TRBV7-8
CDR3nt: TGTGCCAGCAGCTACCGGACTAGCGCGGGACTCCAGACCCAGTACTTC
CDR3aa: CASSYRTSAGLQTQYF

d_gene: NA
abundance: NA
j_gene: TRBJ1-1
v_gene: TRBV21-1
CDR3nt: TGTGCCAGCAGCAATACGTTCTCCGGGACAGGGAACACTGAAGCTTTCTTT
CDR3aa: CASSNTFSGTGNTEAFF

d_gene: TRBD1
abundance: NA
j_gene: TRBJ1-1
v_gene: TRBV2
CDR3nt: TGTGCCAGCACAATAGAGGGGGCCTGGCTCACTGAAGCTTTCTTT
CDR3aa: CASTIEGAWLTEAFF

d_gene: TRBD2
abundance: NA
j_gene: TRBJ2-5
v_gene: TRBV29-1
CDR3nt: TGCAGCGTTTTAGCGGGGGGTAGGGAGACCCAGTACTTC
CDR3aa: CSVLAGGRETQYF

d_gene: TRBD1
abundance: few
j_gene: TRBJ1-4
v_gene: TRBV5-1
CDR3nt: TGCGCCAGCAGCCGAACGCTACAGGGGGGAACTGAAAAACTGTTTTTT
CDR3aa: CASSRTLQGGTEKLFF

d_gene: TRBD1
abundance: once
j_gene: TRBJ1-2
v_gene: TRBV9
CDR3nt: TGTGCCAGCAGCGGGGGGGCACAGGGGGCGCGTAACTATGGCTACACCTTC
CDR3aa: CASSGGAQGARNYGYTF

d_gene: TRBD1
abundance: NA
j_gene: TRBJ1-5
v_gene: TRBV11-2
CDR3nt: TGTGCCAGCAGCTTCACAGGGGAGGGCAATCAGCCCCAGCATTTT
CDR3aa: CASSFTGEGNQPQHF

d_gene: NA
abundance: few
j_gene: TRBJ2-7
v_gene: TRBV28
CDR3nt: TGTGCCAGCAGTTTATTGCTGTCACCCGAGCAGTACTTC
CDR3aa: CASSLLLSPEQYF

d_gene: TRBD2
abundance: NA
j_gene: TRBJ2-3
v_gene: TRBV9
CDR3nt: TGTGCCAGCAGCACTCTGGGAGGGACAGATACGCAGTATTTT
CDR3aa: CASSTLGGTDTQYF

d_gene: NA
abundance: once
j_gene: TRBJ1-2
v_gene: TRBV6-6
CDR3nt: TGTGCCAGCAGTTACTCCCGTGGCTACACCTTC
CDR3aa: CASSYSRGYTF

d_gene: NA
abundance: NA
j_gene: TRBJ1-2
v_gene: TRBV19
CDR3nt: TGTGCCAGTAGTATGGCAGGGCCCTATGGCTACACCTTC
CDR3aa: CASSMAGPYGYTF

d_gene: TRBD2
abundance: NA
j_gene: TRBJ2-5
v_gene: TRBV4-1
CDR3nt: TGCGCCAGCAGCCAGGCCAGACTAGCGTTGTGGCAAGAGACCCAGTACTTC
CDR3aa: CASSQARLALWQETQYF

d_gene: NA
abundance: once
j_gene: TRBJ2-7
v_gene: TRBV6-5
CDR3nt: TGTGCCAGCAGTTACCTCTGGCAGGAGGGGAACGAGCAGTACTTC
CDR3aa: CASSYLWQEGNEQYF

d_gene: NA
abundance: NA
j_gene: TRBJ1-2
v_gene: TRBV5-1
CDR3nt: TGCGCCAGCAGCCCCGGGACATCTGGGATTGGCTACACCTTC
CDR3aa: CASSPGTSGIGYTF

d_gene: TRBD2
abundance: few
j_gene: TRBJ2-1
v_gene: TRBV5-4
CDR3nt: TGTGCCAGCAGCTTGGGGTCAGGGCTAGCGGGTTACAATGAGCAGTTCTTC
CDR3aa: CASSLGSGLAGYNEQFF

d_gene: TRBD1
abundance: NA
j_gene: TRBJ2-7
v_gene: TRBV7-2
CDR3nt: TGTGCCAGCAGCTCGGGGACAGGGACCGAGCAGTACTTC
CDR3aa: CASSSGTGTEQYF

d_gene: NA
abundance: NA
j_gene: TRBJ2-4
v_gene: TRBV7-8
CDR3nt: TGTGCCAGCAGCTTAGGACTCCCAGGGGAACCGGTGGGCCTTAAAAACATTCAGTACTTC
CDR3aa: CASSLGLPGEPVGLKNIQYF

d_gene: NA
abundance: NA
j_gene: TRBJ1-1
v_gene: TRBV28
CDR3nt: TGTGCCAGCAGTGCGGCGACGGTGAACACTGAAGCTTTCTTT
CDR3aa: CASSAATVNTEAFF

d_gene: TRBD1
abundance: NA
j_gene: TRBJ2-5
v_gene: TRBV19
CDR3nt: TGTGCCAGAGACAGGGGTTCATGTGAGACCCAGTACTTC
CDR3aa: CARDRGSCETQYF

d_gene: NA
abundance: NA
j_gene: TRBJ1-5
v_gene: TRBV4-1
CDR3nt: TGCGCCAGCAGCCAAGAGAGGGATCAGCCCCAGCATTTT
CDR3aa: CASSQERDQPQHF

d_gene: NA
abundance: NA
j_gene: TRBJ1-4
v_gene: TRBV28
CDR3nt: TGTGCCAGCAGTTTTCCGACAAATGAAAAACTGTTTTTT
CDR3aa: CASSFPTNEKLFF

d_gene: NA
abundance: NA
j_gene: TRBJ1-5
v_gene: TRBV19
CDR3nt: TGTGCCAGTAGTATAGGTCTCCATAGCAATCAGCCCCAGCATTTT
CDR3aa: CASSIGLHSNQPQHF

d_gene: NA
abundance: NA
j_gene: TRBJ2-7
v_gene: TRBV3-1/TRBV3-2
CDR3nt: TGTGCCAGCAGCCAACGGACACTCTACGAGCAGTACTTC
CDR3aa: CASSQRTLYEQYF

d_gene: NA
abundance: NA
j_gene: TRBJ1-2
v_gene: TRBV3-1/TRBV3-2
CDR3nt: TGTGCCAGCAGCCCCAACAGGGATGGCTACACCTTC
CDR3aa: CASSPNRDGYTF

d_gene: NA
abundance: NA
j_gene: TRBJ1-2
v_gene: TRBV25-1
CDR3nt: TGTGCCAGCAGTCCACCCGGGGAGGGAACCTATGGCTACACCTTC
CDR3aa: CASSPPGEGTYGYTF

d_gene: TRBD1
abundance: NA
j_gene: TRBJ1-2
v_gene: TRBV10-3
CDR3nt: TGTGCCATCAGTGAGTCGTTTCAGTATCTAGACAGGGAGGGCGGCTACACCTTC
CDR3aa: CAISESFQYLDREGGYTF

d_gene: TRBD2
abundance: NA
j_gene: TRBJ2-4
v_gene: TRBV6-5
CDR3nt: TGTGCCAGCACCCAGACTAGCGGGAAAAACATTCAGTACTTC
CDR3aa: CASTQTSGKNIQYF

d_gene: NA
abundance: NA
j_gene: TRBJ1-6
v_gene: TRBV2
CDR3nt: TGTGCCAGCAGTGAGGCAAACAGTAATTCACCCCTCCACTTT
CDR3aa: CASSEANSNSPLHF

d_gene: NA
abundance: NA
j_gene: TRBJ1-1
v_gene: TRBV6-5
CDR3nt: TGTGCCAGCAGTTACCTACAGGGACCTGAAGCTTTCTTT
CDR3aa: CASSYLQGPEAFF